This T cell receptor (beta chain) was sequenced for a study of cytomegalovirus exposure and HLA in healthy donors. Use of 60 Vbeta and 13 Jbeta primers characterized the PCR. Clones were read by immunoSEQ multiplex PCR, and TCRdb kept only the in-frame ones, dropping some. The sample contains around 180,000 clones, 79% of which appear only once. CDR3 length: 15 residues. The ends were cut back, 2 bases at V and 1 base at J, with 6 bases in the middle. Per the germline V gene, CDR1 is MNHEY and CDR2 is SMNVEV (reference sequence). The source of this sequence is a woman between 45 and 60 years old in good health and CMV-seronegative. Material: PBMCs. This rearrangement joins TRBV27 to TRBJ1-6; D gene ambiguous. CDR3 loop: CASSLITSYNSPLHF. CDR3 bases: TGTGCCAGCAGTTTAATAACATCCTATAATTCACCCCTCCACTTT.